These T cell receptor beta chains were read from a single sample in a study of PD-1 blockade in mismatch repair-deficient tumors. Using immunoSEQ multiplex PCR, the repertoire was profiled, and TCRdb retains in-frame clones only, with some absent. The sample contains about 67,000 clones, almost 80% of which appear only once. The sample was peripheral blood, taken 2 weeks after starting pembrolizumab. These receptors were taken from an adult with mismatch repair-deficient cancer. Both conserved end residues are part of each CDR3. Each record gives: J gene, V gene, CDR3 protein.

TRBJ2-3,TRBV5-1,CASSTPRGDTQYF
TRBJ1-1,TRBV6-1,CASRMGGGFEAFF
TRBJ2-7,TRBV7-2,CASSLALGEQYF
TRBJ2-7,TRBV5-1,CASSETGGEQYF
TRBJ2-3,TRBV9,CATSTRDVGTDTQYF
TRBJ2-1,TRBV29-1,CSVEETSGIEQFF
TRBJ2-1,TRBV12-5,CASGQPGLAGNEQFF
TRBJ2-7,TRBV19,CASSKVRSEEQYF
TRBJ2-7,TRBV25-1,CASKGDRGYEQYF
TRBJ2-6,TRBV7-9,CASSLPGKNIPSGANVLTF
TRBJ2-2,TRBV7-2,CASSQTGTSGLSGELFF
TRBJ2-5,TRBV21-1,CASSQTSRPETQYF
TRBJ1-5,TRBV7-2,CASGWRGREQPQHF
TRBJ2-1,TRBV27,CASSLNRPLYNEQFF
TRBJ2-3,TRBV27,CASSFRTDYSTDTQYF
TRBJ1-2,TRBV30,CAWSVTNYGYTF
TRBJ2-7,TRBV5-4,CASSLGGTAYEQYF
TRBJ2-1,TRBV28,CASPGPFLTGSPEQFF
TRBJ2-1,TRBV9,CASSEGDHGDEQFF
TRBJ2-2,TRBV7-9,CASSSMERSNTGELFF
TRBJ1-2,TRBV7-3,CASSFSQGGGYTF
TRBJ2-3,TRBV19,CASSFLKTSVSTDTQYF
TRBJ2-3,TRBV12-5,CASGLGVTDTQYF
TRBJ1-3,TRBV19,CASSTQTGSGNTIYF
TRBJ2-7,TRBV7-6,CASSLAVTYEQYF
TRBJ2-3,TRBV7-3,CASSLPSSSTQYF
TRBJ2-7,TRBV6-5,CASSSRGEYEQYF
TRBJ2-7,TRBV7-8,CASSDRRFTSYEQYF
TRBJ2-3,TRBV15,CATSKGAVDTQYF
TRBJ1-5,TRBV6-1,CASRDSNQPQHF
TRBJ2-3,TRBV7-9,CASSLARTDTQYF
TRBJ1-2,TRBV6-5,CASSSAGRDGYGYTF
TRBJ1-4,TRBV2,CASSVSGSAGQNEKLFF
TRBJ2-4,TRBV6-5,CASSWGPKNIQYF
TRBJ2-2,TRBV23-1,CASSEIRGLTGELFF
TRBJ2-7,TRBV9,CASSVAYGSYEQYF
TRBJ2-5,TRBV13,CASSLGVGPAQETQYF
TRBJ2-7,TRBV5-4,CASSTGLAGVYEQYF
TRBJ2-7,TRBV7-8,CASSLTRSYEQYF